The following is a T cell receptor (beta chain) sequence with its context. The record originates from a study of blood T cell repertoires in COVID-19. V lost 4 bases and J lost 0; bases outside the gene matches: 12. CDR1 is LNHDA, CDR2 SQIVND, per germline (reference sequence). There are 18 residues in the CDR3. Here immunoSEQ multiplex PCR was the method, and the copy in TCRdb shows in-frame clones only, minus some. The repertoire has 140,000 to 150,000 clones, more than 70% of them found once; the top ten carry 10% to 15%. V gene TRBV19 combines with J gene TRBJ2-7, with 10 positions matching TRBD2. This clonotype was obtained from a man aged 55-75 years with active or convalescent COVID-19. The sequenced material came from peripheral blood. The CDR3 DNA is TGTGCCAGTAGTACAGCATTGGGGACTAGCGCGTACTCCTACGAGCAGTACTTC. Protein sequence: CASSTALGTSAYSYEQYF.